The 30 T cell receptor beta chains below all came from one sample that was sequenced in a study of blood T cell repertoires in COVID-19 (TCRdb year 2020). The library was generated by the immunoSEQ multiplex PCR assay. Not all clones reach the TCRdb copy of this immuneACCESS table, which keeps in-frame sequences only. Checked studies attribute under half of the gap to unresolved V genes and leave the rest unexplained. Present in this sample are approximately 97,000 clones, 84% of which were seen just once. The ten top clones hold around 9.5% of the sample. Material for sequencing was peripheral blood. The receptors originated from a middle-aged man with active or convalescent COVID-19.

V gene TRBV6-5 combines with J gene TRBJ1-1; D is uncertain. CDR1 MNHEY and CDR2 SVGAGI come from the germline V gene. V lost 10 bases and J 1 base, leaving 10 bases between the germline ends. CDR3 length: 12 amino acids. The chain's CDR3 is CATGVRNTEAFF. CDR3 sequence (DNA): TGTGCCACCGGGGTTAGGAACACTGAAGCTTTCTTT.

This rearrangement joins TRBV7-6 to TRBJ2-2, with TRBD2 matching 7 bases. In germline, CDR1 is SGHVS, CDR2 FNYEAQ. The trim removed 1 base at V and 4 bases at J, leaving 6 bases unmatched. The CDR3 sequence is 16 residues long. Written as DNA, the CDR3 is TGTGCCAGCAGCTTAGTGTCGGGGGGTAGCACCGGGGAGCTGTTTTTT. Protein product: CASSLVSGGSTGELFF.

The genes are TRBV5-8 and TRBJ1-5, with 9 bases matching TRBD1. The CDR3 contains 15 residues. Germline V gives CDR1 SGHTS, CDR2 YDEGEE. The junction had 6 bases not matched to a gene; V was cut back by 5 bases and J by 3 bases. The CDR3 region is CASSKRTGVNQPQHF. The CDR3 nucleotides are TGTGCCAGCAGTAAACGGACAGGGGTCAATCAGCCCCAGCATTTT. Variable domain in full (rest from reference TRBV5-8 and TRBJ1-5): EAGVTQSPTHLIKTRGQQATLRCSPISGHTSVYWYQQALGLGLQFLLWYDEGEERNRGNFPPRFSGRQFPNYSSELNVNALELEDSALYLCASSKRTGVNQPQHFGDGTRLSIL.

The CDR3 DNA reads as TGTGCCAGCAGGGGGTCGGGAGGCCACTATGGCTACACCTTC. Translation: CASRGSGGHYGYTF. The chain has TRBV4-2 and TRBJ1-2; D remains ambiguous. Per germline, CDR1 LGHNA and CDR2 YNFKEQ. The CDR3 runs to 14 residues. Trimming removed 6 bases at V and 3 bases at J, with 14 bases between.

The CDR3 bases are TGTGCCAGCTCACCACCGATCGGGACAGGGGGCGAGAGGGGTGAGACCCAGTACTTC. Its translation: CASSPPIGTGGERGETQYF. The chain carries TRBV18 and TRBJ2-5, with 12 nucleotides matching TRBD1. V gave up 0 bases and J gave up 5 bases; unmatched junction bases: 13. Per the germline V gene, CDR1 is KGHSH and CDR2 is LQKENI. CDR3 length equals 19 residues. The whole variable domain, filled in from reference TRBV18 and TRBJ2-5, reads NAGVMQNPRHLVRRRGQEARLRCSPMKGHSHVYWYRQLPEEGLKFMVYLQKENIIDESGMPKERFSAEFPKEGPSILRIQQVVRGDSAAYFCASSPPIGTGGERGETQYFGPGTRLLVL.

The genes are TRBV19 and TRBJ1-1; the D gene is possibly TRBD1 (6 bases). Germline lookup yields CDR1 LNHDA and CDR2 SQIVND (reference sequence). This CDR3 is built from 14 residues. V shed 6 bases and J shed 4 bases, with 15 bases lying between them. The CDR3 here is CASRPGAVGTEAFF. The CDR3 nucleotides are TGTGCCAGTAGACCAGGGGCCGTGGGCACTGAAGCTTTCTTT.

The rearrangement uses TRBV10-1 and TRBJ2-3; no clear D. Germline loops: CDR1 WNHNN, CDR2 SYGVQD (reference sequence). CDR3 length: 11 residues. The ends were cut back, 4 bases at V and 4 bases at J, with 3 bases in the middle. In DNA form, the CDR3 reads TGCGCCAGCAGTGCGGCAGATACGCAGTATTTT. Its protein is CASSAADTQYF.

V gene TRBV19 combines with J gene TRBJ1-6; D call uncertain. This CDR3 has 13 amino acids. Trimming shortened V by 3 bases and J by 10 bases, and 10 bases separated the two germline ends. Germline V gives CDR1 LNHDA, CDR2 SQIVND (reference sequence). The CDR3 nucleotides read TGTGCCAGTAGTATGAAGGTCGGGTCACCCCTCCACTTT. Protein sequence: CASSMKVGSPLHF.

DNA of the CDR3: TGTGCCAGCTCACCAAACCCAGGGCTGAACACTGAAGCTTTCTTT. Translating gives CASSPNPGLNTEAFF. The rearrangement uses TRBV18 and TRBJ1-1; the D gene is possibly TRBD1 (5 bases). This CDR3 has 15 residues. Germline V gene data show CDR1 as KGHSH and CDR2 as LQKENI. Trimming took 2 bases from V and 0 from J, leaving 10 bases between them.

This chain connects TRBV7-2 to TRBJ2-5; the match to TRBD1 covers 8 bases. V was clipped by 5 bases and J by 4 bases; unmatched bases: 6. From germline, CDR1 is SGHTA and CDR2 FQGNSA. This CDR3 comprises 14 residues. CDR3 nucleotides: TGTGCCAGCAGCCCCGACAGGGGTCGAGAGACCCAGTACTTC. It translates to CASSPDRGRETQYF.

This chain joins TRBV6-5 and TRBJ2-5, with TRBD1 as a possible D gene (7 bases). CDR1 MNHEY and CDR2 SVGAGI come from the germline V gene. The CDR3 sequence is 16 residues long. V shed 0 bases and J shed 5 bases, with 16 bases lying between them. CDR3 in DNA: TGTGCCAGCAGTTACTCGAGCGGAGGGGGCCTTGAGACCCAGTACTTC. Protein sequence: CASSYSSGGGLETQYF.

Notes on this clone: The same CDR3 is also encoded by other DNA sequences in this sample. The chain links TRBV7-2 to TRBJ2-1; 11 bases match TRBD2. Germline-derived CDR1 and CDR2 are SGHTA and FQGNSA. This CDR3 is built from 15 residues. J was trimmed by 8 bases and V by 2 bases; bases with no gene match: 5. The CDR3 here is CASSLNSGGAYEQFF. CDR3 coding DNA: TGTGCCAGCAGCTTAAATAGCGGGGGGGCCTATGAGCAGTTCTTC.

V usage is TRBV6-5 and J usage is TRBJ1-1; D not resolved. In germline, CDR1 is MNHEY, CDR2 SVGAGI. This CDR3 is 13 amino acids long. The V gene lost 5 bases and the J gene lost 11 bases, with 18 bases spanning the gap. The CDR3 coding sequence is TGTGCCAGCAGTCGACCCGGACTGTCGGTCGCTTTCTTT. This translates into CASSRPGLSVAFF.

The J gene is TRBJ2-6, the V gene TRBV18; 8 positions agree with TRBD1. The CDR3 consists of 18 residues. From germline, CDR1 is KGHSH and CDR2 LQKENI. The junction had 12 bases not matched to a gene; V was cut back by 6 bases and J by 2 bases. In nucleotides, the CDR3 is TGTGCCAGCTCGCCAGCGGACAGGGTCGGCACTGGGGCCAACGTCCTGACTTTC. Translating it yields CASSPADRVGTGANVLTF.

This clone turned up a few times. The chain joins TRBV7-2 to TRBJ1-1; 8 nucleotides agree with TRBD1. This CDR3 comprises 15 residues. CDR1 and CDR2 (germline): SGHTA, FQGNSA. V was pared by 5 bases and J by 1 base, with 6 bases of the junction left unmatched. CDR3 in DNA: TGTGCCAGCAGCCTGACAGGGGACAAGAACACTGAAGCTTTCTTT. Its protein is CASSLTGDKNTEAFF. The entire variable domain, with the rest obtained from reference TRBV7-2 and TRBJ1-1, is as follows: GAGVSQSPSNKVTEKGKDVELRCDPISGHTALYWYRQSLGQGLEFLIYFQGNSAPDKSGLPSDRFSAERTGGSVSTLTIQRTQQEDSAVYLCASSLTGDKNTEAFFGQGTRLTVV.

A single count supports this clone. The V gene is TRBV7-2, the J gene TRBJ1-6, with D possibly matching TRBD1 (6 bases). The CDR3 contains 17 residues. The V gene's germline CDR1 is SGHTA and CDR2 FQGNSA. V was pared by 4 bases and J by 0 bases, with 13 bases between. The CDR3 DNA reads TGTGCCAGCAGCTCCCCGACAGGACCCTCCTATAATTCACCCCTCCACTTT. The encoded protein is CASSSPTGPSYNSPLHF.

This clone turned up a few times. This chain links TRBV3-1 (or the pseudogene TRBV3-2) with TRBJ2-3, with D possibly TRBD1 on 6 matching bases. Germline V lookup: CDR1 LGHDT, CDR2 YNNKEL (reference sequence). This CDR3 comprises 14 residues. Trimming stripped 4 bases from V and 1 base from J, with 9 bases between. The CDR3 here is CASSRYRGTDTQYF. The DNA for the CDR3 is TGTGCCAGCAGCCGCTACAGGGGCACAGATACGCAGTATTTT.

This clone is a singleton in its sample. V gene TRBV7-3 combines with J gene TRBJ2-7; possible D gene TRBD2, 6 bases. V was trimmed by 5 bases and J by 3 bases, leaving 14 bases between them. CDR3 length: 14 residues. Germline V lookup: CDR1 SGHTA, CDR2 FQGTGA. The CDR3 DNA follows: TGTGCCAGCAGCCCTACGGGACTCGACTACGAGCAGTACTTC. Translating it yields CASSPTGLDYEQYF.

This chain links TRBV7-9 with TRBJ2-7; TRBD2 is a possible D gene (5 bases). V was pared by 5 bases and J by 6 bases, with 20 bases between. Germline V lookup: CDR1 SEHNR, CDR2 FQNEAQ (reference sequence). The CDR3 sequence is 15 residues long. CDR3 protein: CASSQASGAVREQYF. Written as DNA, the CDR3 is TGTGCCAGCAGCCAGGCCAGCGGTGCGGTCCGCGAGCAGTACTTC.

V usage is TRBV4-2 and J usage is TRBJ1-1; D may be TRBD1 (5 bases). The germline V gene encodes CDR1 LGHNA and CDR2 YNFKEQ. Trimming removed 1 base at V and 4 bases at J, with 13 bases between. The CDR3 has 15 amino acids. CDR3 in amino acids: CASSQVTGRGTEAFF. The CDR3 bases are TGTGCCAGCAGCCAAGTAACCGGGAGGGGCACTGAAGCTTTCTTT.

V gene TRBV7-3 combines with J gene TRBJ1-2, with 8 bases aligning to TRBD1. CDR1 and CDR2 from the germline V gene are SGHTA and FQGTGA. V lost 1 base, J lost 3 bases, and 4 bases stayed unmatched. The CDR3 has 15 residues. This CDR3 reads CASSLSSGGHYGYTF. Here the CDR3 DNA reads TGTGCCAGCAGCTTAAGTTCAGGGGGCCACTATGGCTACACCTTC. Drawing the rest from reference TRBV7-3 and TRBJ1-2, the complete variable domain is GAGVSQTPSNKVTEKGKYVELRCDPISGHTALYWYRQSLGQGPEFLIYFQGTGAADDSGLPNDRFFAVRPEGSVSTLKIQRTERGDSAVYLCASSLSSGGHYGYTFGSGTRLTVV.

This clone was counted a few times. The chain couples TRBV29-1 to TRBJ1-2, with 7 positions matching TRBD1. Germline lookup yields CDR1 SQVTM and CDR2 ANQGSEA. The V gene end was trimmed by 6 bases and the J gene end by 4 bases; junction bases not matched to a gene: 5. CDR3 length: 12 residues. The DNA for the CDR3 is TGCAGCGTGGAGGACAGGAGCTATGGCTACACCTTC. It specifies CSVEDRSYGYTF.

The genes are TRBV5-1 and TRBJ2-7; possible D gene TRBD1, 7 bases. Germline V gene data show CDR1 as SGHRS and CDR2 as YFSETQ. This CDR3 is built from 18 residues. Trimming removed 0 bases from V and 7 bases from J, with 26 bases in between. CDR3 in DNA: TGCGCCAGCAGCTTGGGTTTGGCGGGACAGAGCCGTCGGAGGGAGCAGTACTTC. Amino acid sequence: CASSLGLAGQSRRREQYF.

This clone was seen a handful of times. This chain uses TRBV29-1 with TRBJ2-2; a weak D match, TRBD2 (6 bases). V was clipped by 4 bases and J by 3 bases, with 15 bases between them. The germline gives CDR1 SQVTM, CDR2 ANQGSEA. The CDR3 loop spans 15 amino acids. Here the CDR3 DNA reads TGCAGCGTTGTTATTTGGGGGGTCGACACCGGGGAGCTGTTTTTT. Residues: CSVVIWGVDTGELFF.

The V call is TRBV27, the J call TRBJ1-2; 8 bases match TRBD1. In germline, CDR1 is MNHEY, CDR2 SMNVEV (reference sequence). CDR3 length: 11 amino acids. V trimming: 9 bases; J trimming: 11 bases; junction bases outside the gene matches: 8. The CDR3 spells CASRQGHMYTF. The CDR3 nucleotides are TGTGCCAGTCGACAGGGGCATATGTACACCTTC.

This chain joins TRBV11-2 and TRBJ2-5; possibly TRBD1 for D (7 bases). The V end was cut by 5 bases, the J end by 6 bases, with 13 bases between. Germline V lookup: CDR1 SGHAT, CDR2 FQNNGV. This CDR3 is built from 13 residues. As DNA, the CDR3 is TGTGCCAGCAGCGTACAGGGGAGGCAGACCCAGTACTTC. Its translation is CASSVQGRQTQYF. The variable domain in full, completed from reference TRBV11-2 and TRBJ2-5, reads EAGVAQSPRYKIIEKRQSVAFWCNPISGHATLYWYQQILGQGPKLLIQFQNNGVVDDSQLPKDRFSAERLKGVDSTLKIQPAKLEDSAVYLCASSVQGRQTQYFGPGTRLLVL.

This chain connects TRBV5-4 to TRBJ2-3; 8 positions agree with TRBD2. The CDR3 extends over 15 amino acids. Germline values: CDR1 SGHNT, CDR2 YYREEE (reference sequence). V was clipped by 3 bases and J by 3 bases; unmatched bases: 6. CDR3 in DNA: TGTGCCAGCAGCTCGGGGGGGCTAGGGACAGATACGCAGTATTTT. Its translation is CASSSGGLGTDTQYF.

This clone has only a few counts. In DNA, the CDR3 is TGTGCCATCAGATTGGAGGACCGCGACACTGAAGCTTTCTTT. It is translated as CAIRLEDRDTEAFF. V gene TRBV10-3 combines with J gene TRBJ1-1; D ambiguous. The CDR3 extends over 14 amino acids. Trimming removed 6 bases from V and 3 bases from J, with 14 bases in between. Germline lookup yields CDR1 ENHRY and CDR2 SYGVKD.

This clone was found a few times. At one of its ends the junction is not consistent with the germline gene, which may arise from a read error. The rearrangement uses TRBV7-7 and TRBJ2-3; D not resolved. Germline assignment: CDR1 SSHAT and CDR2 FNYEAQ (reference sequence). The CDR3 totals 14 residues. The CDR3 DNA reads TGTGCTAGCAGCTTTTCCTTGAGCACAGATACGCAGTATTTT. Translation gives CASSFSLSTDTQYF.

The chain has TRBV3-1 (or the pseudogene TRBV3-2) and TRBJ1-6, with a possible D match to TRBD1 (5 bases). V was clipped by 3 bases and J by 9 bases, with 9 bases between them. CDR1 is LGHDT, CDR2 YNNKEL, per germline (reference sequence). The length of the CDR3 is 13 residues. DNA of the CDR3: TGTGCCAGCAGCCATCGCGGGGCTTCACCCCTCCACTTT. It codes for CASSHRGASPLHF.